These 19 T cell receptor beta chains share one sample of origin, sequenced in a study of radiotherapy plus CTLA-4 blockade in lung cancer. Sequencing was performed with immunoSEQ multiplex PCR; in TCRdb, only in-frame clones are kept and a portion is missing. This table has about 85,000 clones, around 86% appearing once. The specimen was peripheral blood, collected from a patient treated with radiotherapy plus ipilimumab. These receptors all come from a human donor with non-small cell lung cancer who had a partial response to radiotherapy plus ipilimumab.

This chain links TRBV4-1 with TRBJ2-1, with 10 bases lining up with TRBD2. The V gene's germline CDR1 is MGHRA and CDR2 YSYEKL. The J segment lost 0 bases and the V segment lost 1 base, leaving 3 bases of the junction unmatched. The CDR3 is 17 amino acids. Here the CDR3 DNA reads TGCGCCAGCAGCCAAGGCGCTAGCGGGAGCTCCTACAATGAGCAGTTCTTC. Residues: CASSQGASGSSYNEQFF.

This clone was picked up one time. The V gene is TRBV5-1, the J gene TRBJ2-7, with 8 nucleotides matching TRBD1. The germline gives CDR1 SGHRS, CDR2 YFSETQ. After removal of 0 bases from V and 3 bases from J, the junction contained 2 bases not matched to a gene. The CDR3 spans 14 residues. The CDR3 protein is CASSLDRGFYEQYF. CDR3 coding DNA: TGCGCCAGCAGCTTGGACAGGGGGTTCTACGAGCAGTACTTC.

V and J are TRBV25-1 and TRBJ1-1; maybe TRBD1 (6 bases). Looked up from germline, CDR1 is MGHDK and CDR2 is SYGVNS. This CDR3 is built from 15 residues. The V and J ends lost 6 bases and 1 base respectively, with 15 bases between them. DNA of the CDR3: TGTGCCAGCAGCAAAAAGGACAGACGGAACACTGAAGCTTTCTTT. Translating it yields CASSKKDRRNTEAFF.

The genes are TRBV28 and TRBJ1-4; 8 bases align to TRBD1. The germline V gene has CDR1 MDHEN and CDR2 SYDVKM. This CDR3 comprises 15 residues. V lost 6 bases and J lost 6; bases outside the gene matches: 9. Here the CDR3 reads CASSVQGASDEKLFF. The CDR3 region has the DNA TGTGCCAGCAGCGTTCAGGGGGCTAGCGATGAAAAACTGTTTTTT.

The V and J genes are TRBV5-5 and TRBJ2-7, with TRBD2 matching over 7 bases. The germline CDR1 and CDR2 sequences are SGHKS and YYEKEE (reference sequence). There are 17 residues in the CDR3. Trimming cost V 5 bases and J 3 bases; bases outside gene matches: 17. The CDR3 loop reads CASSKRIVAGADYEQYV. In DNA, the CDR3 is TGTGCCAGCAGTAAACGGATAGTTGCGGGAGCCGACTACGAGCAGTACGTC.

The chain joins TRBV4-2 to TRBJ2-5; TRBD1 is a possible D gene (5 bases). Trimming removed 2 bases from V and 1 base from J, with 14 bases in between. Germline V lookup: CDR1 LGHNA, CDR2 YNFKEQ. This CDR3 contains 16 residues. The CDR3 nucleotides read TGTGCCAGCAGCCAACAAGGGGCCGCTACCCAAGAGACCCAGTACTTC. Translating it yields CASSQQGAATQETQYF.

The chain recombines TRBV19 with TRBJ2-1, with 16 positions matching TRBD2. CDR1 LNHDA and CDR2 SQIVND come from the germline V gene (reference sequence). J was trimmed by 7 bases and V by 3 bases; bases with no gene match: 3. The CDR3 spans 16 residues. As DNA, the CDR3 is TGTGCCAGTAGTATGTCGGGACTAGCGGGAGGGAATGAGCAGTTCTTC. Amino acid sequence: CASSMSGLAGGNEQFF. Full variable domain (remainder filled in from reference TRBV19 and TRBJ2-1): DGGITQSPKYLFRKEGQNVTLSCEQNLNHDAMYWYRQDPGQGLRLIYYSQIVNDFQKGDIAEGYSVSREKKESFPLTVTSAQKNPTAFYLCASSMSGLAGGNEQFFGPGTRLTVL.

The CDR3 DNA follows: TGTGCCAGCAGTGAAGCTGGAGGATTAGTCTATGGCTACACCTTC. This gives the protein CASSEAGGLVYGYTF. V is TRBV6-1 and J is TRBJ1-2; D not resolved. CDR1 is MNHNS and CDR2 is SASEGT in the germline V gene. The CDR3 sequence is 15 residues long. Trimming took 0 bases from V and 4 from J, leaving 12 bases between them.

This chain joins TRBV6-1 and TRBJ2-1; 11 bases are a match to TRBD2. V dropped 6 bases and J dropped 5; count of bases not matched to a gene: 3. The CDR3 totals 14 residues. The germline gives CDR1 MNHNS, CDR2 SASEGT. The CDR3 DNA is TGTGCCAGCAGACTAGCGGGAGCAAACAATGAGCAGTTCTTC. This sequence encodes CASRLAGANNEQFF.

This chain connects TRBV10-3 to TRBJ1-2; D gene uncertain. This CDR3 region has 15 residues. CDR1 and CDR2 (germline): ENHRY, SYGVKD. V lost 4 bases, J lost 7 bases, and 19 bases lay in between. CDR3 residues: CAISGMDRPEGGYTF. The DNA for the CDR3 is TGTGCCATCAGTGGCATGGATCGGCCTGAGGGTGGCTACACCTTC.

The chain links TRBV18 to TRBJ2-1; 10 bases fit TRBD2. V gave up 8 bases and J gave up 7 bases; unmatched junction bases: 5. This CDR3 has 13 amino acids. In germline, CDR1 is KGHSH, CDR2 LQKENI. The CDR3 nucleotides read TGTGCCAGCCTAGCGGGAGAACCGAATGAGCAGTTCTTC. Its protein is CASLAGEPNEQFF.

This chain joins TRBV2 and TRBJ1-5, with TRBD1 matching 9 bases. CDR1 and CDR2 from the germline V gene are SNHLY and FYNNEI. The CDR3 length is 13 residues. Trimming at V came to 7 bases and at J to 5 bases, leaving 3 bases not matched to a gene. The CDR3 loop reads CASNRDRDQPQHF. CDR3 in DNA: TGTGCCAGCAACCGGGACAGGGATCAGCCCCAGCATTTT.

The rearrangement joins TRBV6-1 to TRBJ2-1; 12 bases agree with TRBD2. V gave up 6 bases and J gave up 3 bases; unmatched junction bases: 3. Looked up from germline, CDR1 is MNHNS and CDR2 is SASEGT. The CDR3 length is 15 residues. The DNA for the CDR3 is TGTGCCAGCAGCCGGACTAGCGGGAACTACAATGAGCAGTTCTTC. It specifies CASSRTSGNYNEQFF.

The rearrangement links TRBV30 to TRBJ1-1; possible D gene TRBD1, 6 bases. Trimming shortened V by 3 bases and J by 3 bases, and 14 bases separated the two germline ends. The CDR3 has 14 residues. The germline CDR1 and CDR2 sequences are GTSNPN and SVGIG (reference sequence). The CDR3 nucleotides read TGTGCCTGGAGGAATCAGGGGAGGGACACTGAAGCTTTCTTT. Its protein is CAWRNQGRDTEAFF.

The V gene is TRBV6-5, the J gene TRBJ1-1; no clear D. The CDR3 extends over 11 amino acids. Looked up from germline, CDR1 is MNHEY and CDR2 is SVGAGI. The V and J ends lost 8 bases and 2 bases respectively, with 6 bases between them. The CDR3 region is CASRGNTEAFF. The CDR3 coding sequence is TGTGCCAGCCGGGGAAACACTGAAGCTTTCTTT.

The rearrangement uses TRBV4-1 and TRBJ2-2, with D uncertain. The CDR3 consists of 16 residues. Germline V gives CDR1 MGHRA, CDR2 YSYEKL. V was pared by 3 bases and J by 5 bases, with 16 bases between. CDR3 residues: CASSQVLAVRTGELFF. CDR3 DNA sequence: TGCGCCAGCAGCCAGGTACTCGCGGTAAGGACCGGGGAGCTGTTTTTT.

The genes are TRBV6-5 and TRBJ2-5; TRBD1 aligns across 9 bases. The trim removed 7 bases at V and 6 bases at J, leaving 6 bases unmatched. This CDR3 region has 13 residues. The V gene's germline CDR1 is MNHEY and CDR2 SVGAGI. CDR3 amino acids: CASTGTGTQTQYF. In nucleotides, the CDR3 is TGTGCCAGCACCGGGACAGGGACTCAGACCCAGTACTTC.

The chain has TRBV29-1 and TRBJ1-5, with D possibly being TRBD1 (5 bases). Germline-derived CDR1 and CDR2 are SQVTM and ANQGSEA. CDR3 length: 12 residues. The CDR3 DNA is TGCACCGGAGGGGCAGTATTATTGGCCCAGCATTTT. Amino acids: CTGGAVLLAQHF.

This clone was recorded only once. The V and J genes are TRBV6-6 and TRBJ2-7; 10 bases agree with TRBD1. The V and J ends lost 4 bases and 2 bases, in that order; junction bases with no gene match: 8. The germline V gene encodes CDR1 MNHNY and CDR2 SVGAGI (reference sequence). This CDR3 comprises 16 residues. The CDR3 loop is CASSSKRTGGPYEQYF. Here the CDR3 DNA reads TGTGCCAGCAGTTCCAAACGGACAGGGGGTCCCTACGAGCAGTACTTC.